These T cell receptor beta chains were read from a single sample in a study of regulatory T cells in long-lasting Graves disease. TCRdb re-called the multiplex PCR reads with MiXCR, one entry per CDR3 protein. The sample lists around 250,000 distinct CDR3 sequences; more than 15% were seen once. The same sample was also studied in work on T cells in Graves' hyperthyroidism and ophthalmopathy.

The sequencing used peripheral blood mononuclear cells (PBMCs), collected at new diagnosis, from a patient treated with antithyroid drugs. The receptors stem from a woman aged 25 to 39 with Graves disease. CDR3s include the opening cysteine and the closing phenylalanine or tryptophan. A D gene is named only where the DNA matches it firmly. Rows may omit the clone size; those that give it use once, few, many or a size class.

v_call: TRBV7-2; j_call: TRBJ2-3; clone_size: NA; d_call: NA; cdr3_aa: CASLLEADTQYF; cdr3_nt: TGTGCCAGTCTTTTGGAGGCAGATACGCAGTATTTT
v_call: TRBV20-1; j_call: TRBJ1-6; clone_size: many; d_call: TRBD1; cdr3_aa: CSAGKTGSNSPLHF; cdr3_nt: TGCAGTGCCGGGAAGACAGGGTCAAATTCACCCCTCCACTTT
v_call: TRBV7-9; j_call: TRBJ1-5; clone_size: many; d_call: NA; cdr3_aa: CASSLSGSAQHF; cdr3_nt: TGTGCCAGCAGCCTGAGTGGATCAGCCCAGCATTTT
v_call: TRBV10-2; j_call: TRBJ1-6; clone_size: many; d_call: TRBD1; cdr3_aa: CASRDRASPLHF; cdr3_nt: TGCGCCAGCCGGGACAGGGCCTCACCCCTCCACTTT
v_call: TRBV5-1; j_call: TRBJ2-5; clone_size: many; d_call: TRBD1; cdr3_aa: CASSLMLGQEETQYF; cdr3_nt: TGCGCCAGCAGCTTGATGTTAGGACAGGAAGAGACCCAGTACTTC
v_call: TRBV7-2; j_call: TRBJ1-5; clone_size: many; d_call: NA; cdr3_aa: CASSLVGGLDQPQHF; cdr3_nt: TGTGCCAGCAGCTTAGTGGGAGGGTTGGATCAGCCCCAGCATTTT
v_call: TRBV7-9; j_call: TRBJ2-7; clone_size: many; d_call: NA; cdr3_aa: CASSLGEGGEQYF; cdr3_nt: TGTGCCAGCAGCTTAGGGGAAGGGGGCGAGCAGTACTTC
v_call: TRBV18; j_call: TRBJ1-1; clone_size: NA; d_call: NA; cdr3_aa: CASSPAGSAEAFF; cdr3_nt: TGTGCCAGCTCACCAGCGGGGAGCGCTGAAGCTTTCTTT
v_call: TRBV6-2/TRBV6-3; j_call: TRBJ1-2; clone_size: many; d_call: NA; cdr3_aa: CASRYINRVGYTF; cdr3_nt: TGTGCCAGCAGATATATAAACAGGGTTGGCTACACCTTC
v_call: TRBV7-9; j_call: TRBJ2-2; clone_size: many; d_call: NA; cdr3_aa: CASSLGLTAGELFF; cdr3_nt: TGTGCCAGCAGCTTAGGGCTGACCGCCGGGGAGCTGTTTTTT
v_call: TRBV28; j_call: TRBJ2-3; clone_size: NA; d_call: TRBD2; cdr3_aa: CASSFPSGSSDTQYF; cdr3_nt: TGTGCCAGCAGTTTCCCTAGCGGGAGTTCAGATACGCAGTATTTT
v_call: TRBV27; j_call: TRBJ2-7; clone_size: few; d_call: TRBD1; cdr3_aa: CASSSDRAPSEQYF; cdr3_nt: TGTGCCAGCAGTTCCGACAGGGCTCCGAGCGAGCAGTACTTC
v_call: TRBV11-3; j_call: TRBJ2-3; clone_size: NA; d_call: NA; cdr3_aa: CASSPVEGLSTDTQYF; cdr3_nt: TGTGCCAGCAGCCCAGTCGAGGGGCTTAGCACAGATACGCAGTATTTT
v_call: TRBV7-2; j_call: TRBJ1-2; clone_size: many; d_call: NA; cdr3_aa: CASSSTVGYTF; cdr3_nt: TGTGCCAGCAGCTCGACAGTAGGCTACACCTTC
v_call: TRBV5-4; j_call: TRBJ2-3; clone_size: NA; d_call: NA; cdr3_aa: CASSLDQGTDTQYF; cdr3_nt: TGTGCCAGCAGCTTGGACCAGGGAACAGATACGCAGTATTTT
v_call: TRBV3-1; j_call: TRBJ1-2; clone_size: many; d_call: NA; cdr3_aa: CASSQDDRDYGYTF; cdr3_nt: TGTGCCAGCAGCCAAGACGACAGAGACTATGGCTACACCTTC
v_call: TRBV12-3/TRBV12-4; j_call: TRBJ2-2; clone_size: many; d_call: NA; cdr3_aa: CASNPSDRSNTGELFF; cdr3_nt: TGTGCCAGCAACCCCTCCGACAGGTCGAACACCGGGGAGCTGTTTTTT
v_call: TRBV6-9; j_call: TRBJ2-1; clone_size: NA; d_call: TRBD2; cdr3_aa: CASSYSGLAGSLGDEQFF; cdr3_nt: TGTGCCAGCAGTTACAGCGGACTAGCGGGGTCCCTCGGGGATGAGCAGTTCTTC
v_call: TRBV18; j_call: TRBJ1-1; clone_size: many; d_call: NA; cdr3_aa: CASSPFDSVTEAFF; cdr3_nt: TGTGCCAGCTCACCATTCGACAGCGTTACAGAAGCTTTCTTT
v_call: TRBV13; j_call: TRBJ1-2; clone_size: many; d_call: NA; cdr3_aa: CASTYTGSLPNYGYTF; cdr3_nt: TGTGCCAGCACCTACACTGGTTCCCTCCCTAACTATGGCTACACCTTC
v_call: TRBV6-2/TRBV6-3; j_call: TRBJ2-7; clone_size: NA; d_call: TRBD1; cdr3_aa: CASSSPRDRPYEQYF; cdr3_nt: TGTGCCAGCAGTTCCCCCCGGGACAGGCCTTACGAGCAGTACTTC
v_call: TRBV18; j_call: TRBJ1-4; clone_size: many; d_call: TRBD1; cdr3_aa: CASSPPETGTGGEKLFF; cdr3_nt: TGTGCCAGCTCACCACCGGAGACCGGGACAGGGGGTGAAAAACTGTTTTTT
v_call: TRBV20-1; j_call: TRBJ1-2; clone_size: many; d_call: NA; cdr3_aa: CSAPLAGAGGYTF; cdr3_nt: TGCAGTGCCCCGCTTGCAGGGGCTGGTGGCTACACCTTC
v_call: TRBV9; j_call: TRBJ2-1; clone_size: many; d_call: TRBD2; cdr3_aa: CASSVVGGMANEQFF; cdr3_nt: TGTGCCAGCAGCGTAGTCGGGGGGATGGCCAATGAGCAGTTCTTC
v_call: TRBV4-1; j_call: TRBJ1-1; clone_size: many; d_call: NA; cdr3_aa: CASSHPTPPGRKNTEAFF; cdr3_nt: TGCGCCAGCAGCCACCCAACGCCACCGGGACGGAAGAACACTGAAGCTTTCTTT
v_call: TRBV7-9; j_call: TRBJ2-2; clone_size: many; d_call: NA; cdr3_aa: CASSFGIGELFF; cdr3_nt: TGTGCCAGCAGCTTCGGGATCGGGGAGCTGTTTTTT
v_call: TRBV5-6; j_call: TRBJ1-6; clone_size: NA; d_call: NA; cdr3_aa: CASSFREGIYSPLHF; cdr3_nt: TGTGCCAGCAGCTTTCGGGAAGGGATTTATTCACCCCTCCACTTT
v_call: TRBV2; j_call: TRBJ1-2; clone_size: many; d_call: TRBD1; cdr3_aa: CASSEGTGTDGYTF; cdr3_nt: TGTGCCAGCAGTGAAGGGACAGGGACTGATGGCTACACCTTC
v_call: TRBV18; j_call: TRBJ1-5; clone_size: many; d_call: NA; cdr3_aa: CASSRGESGQPQHF; cdr3_nt: TGTGCCAGCTCACGGGGGGAAAGCGGTCAGCCCCAGCATTTT
v_call: TRBV27; j_call: TRBJ2-7; clone_size: many; d_call: NA; cdr3_aa: CASSYRARGSSSYEQYF; cdr3_nt: TGTGCCAGCAGTTATAGGGCCAGGGGCTCGAGCTCCTACGAGCAGTACTTC
v_call: TRBV7-3; j_call: TRBJ2-5; clone_size: NA; d_call: TRBD2; cdr3_aa: CASSSSGAETQYF; cdr3_nt: TGTGCCAGCAGCTCAAGCGGGGCAGAGACCCAGTACTTC
v_call: TRBV18; j_call: TRBJ2-3; clone_size: many; d_call: TRBD1; cdr3_aa: CASSGQAPSPTQYF; cdr3_nt: TGTGCCAGCTCTGGACAGGCGCCCTCACCTACGCAGTATTTT
v_call: TRBV20-1; j_call: TRBJ2-1; clone_size: many; d_call: TRBD2; cdr3_aa: CSATSLSLAGGLDEQFF; cdr3_nt: TGCAGTGCTACCTCCCTTTCACTAGCGGGGGGGTTGGATGAGCAGTTCTTC
v_call: TRBV7-9; j_call: TRBJ2-7; clone_size: NA; d_call: NA; cdr3_aa: CASSLTDATTWQYF; cdr3_nt: TGTGCCAGCAGCTTAACGGACGCAACAACGTGGCAGTACTTC
v_call: TRBV5-4; j_call: TRBJ2-1; clone_size: NA; d_call: TRBD1; cdr3_aa: CASSSTLSTGGSYNEQFF; cdr3_nt: TGTGCCAGCAGCTCTACATTATCGACAGGGGGGTCCTACAATGAGCAGTTCTTC
v_call: TRBV12-5; j_call: TRBJ1-1; clone_size: many; d_call: NA; cdr3_aa: CASAQGQNTEAFF; cdr3_nt: TGTGCTAGTGCCCAAGGACAGAACACTGAAGCTTTCTTT
v_call: TRBV5-1; j_call: TRBJ2-7; clone_size: many; d_call: TRBD2; cdr3_aa: CASSLAGGTTEDEQYF; cdr3_nt: TGCGCCAGCAGCTTGGCCGGGGGGACTACGGAGGACGAGCAGTACTTC
v_call: TRBV15; j_call: TRBJ2-1; clone_size: few; d_call: NA; cdr3_aa: CATSKRENEQFF; cdr3_nt: TGTGCCACCAGCAAAAGGGAAAATGAGCAGTTCTTC
v_call: TRBV29-1; j_call: TRBJ1-2; clone_size: many; d_call: NA; cdr3_aa: CSVPRPGHPYGYTF; cdr3_nt: TGCAGCGTGCCTAGACCGGGACACCCCTATGGCTACACCTTC
v_call: TRBV7-9; j_call: TRBJ2-4; clone_size: NA; d_call: NA; cdr3_aa: CASSFGPPNSIQYF; cdr3_nt: TGTGCCAGCAGCTTCGGACCCCCTAACAGCATTCAGTACTTC
v_call: TRBV18; j_call: TRBJ1-5; clone_size: many; d_call: NA; cdr3_aa: CASRQDGPSFWPQHF; cdr3_nt: TGTGCCAGCCGCCAGGACGGGCCCTCCTTTTGGCCCCAGCATTTT
v_call: TRBV11-3; j_call: TRBJ2-1; clone_size: NA; d_call: NA; cdr3_aa: CASSLSGPSYNEQFF; cdr3_nt: TGTGCCAGCAGCTTATCGGGGCCCTCCTACAATGAGCAGTTCTTC
v_call: TRBV12-3/TRBV12-4; j_call: TRBJ1-3; clone_size: many; d_call: TRBD1; cdr3_aa: CASSRTGTSGNTIYF; cdr3_nt: TGTGCCAGCAGCCGGACAGGGACGTCTGGAAACACCATATATTTT
v_call: TRBV27; j_call: TRBJ1-2; clone_size: many; d_call: TRBD1; cdr3_aa: CASSPGQGIDYGYTF; cdr3_nt: TGTGCCAGCAGTCCCGGACAGGGTATTGACTATGGCTACACCTTC
v_call: TRBV27; j_call: TRBJ1-1; clone_size: many; d_call: NA; cdr3_aa: CASSLINGPNTEAFF; cdr3_nt: TGTGCCAGCAGTTTAATTAATGGGCCGAACACTGAAGCTTTCTTT
v_call: TRBV19; j_call: TRBJ2-2; clone_size: NA; d_call: NA; cdr3_aa: CASSDETSNTGELFF; cdr3_nt: TGTGCCAGTAGTGACGAAACATCGAACACCGGGGAGCTGTTTTTT
v_call: TRBV7-3; j_call: TRBJ2-5; clone_size: many; d_call: TRBD2; cdr3_aa: CASSLTGTRSETQYF; cdr3_nt: TGTGCCAGCAGCTTGACCGGGACTAGATCTGAGACCCAGTACTTC
v_call: TRBV2; j_call: TRBJ2-5; clone_size: many; d_call: TRBD1; cdr3_aa: CASSTQGFQETQYF; cdr3_nt: TGTGCCAGCAGCACACAGGGGTTCCAAGAGACCCAGTACTTC
v_call: TRBV3-1; j_call: TRBJ1-1; clone_size: many; d_call: NA; cdr3_aa: CASSQFRAQNTEAFF; cdr3_nt: TGTGCCAGCAGCCAATTCCGGGCTCAGAACACTGAAGCTTTCTTT
v_call: TRBV3-1; j_call: TRBJ2-5; clone_size: many; d_call: NA; cdr3_aa: CASEHGEETQYF; cdr3_nt: TGTGCCAGCGAGCACGGTGAAGAGACCCAGTACTTC
v_call: TRBV6-2/TRBV6-3; j_call: TRBJ2-7; clone_size: many; d_call: TRBD2; cdr3_aa: CASSYSQGGYEQYF; cdr3_nt: TGTGCCAGCAGTTATAGTCAGGGAGGGTACGAGCAGTACTTC
v_call: TRBV5-1; j_call: TRBJ2-2; clone_size: many; d_call: NA; cdr3_aa: CASSSGGVTNTGELFF; cdr3_nt: TGCGCCAGCAGCAGTGGGGGCGTCACGAACACCGGGGAGCTGTTTTTT
v_call: TRBV7-2; j_call: TRBJ2-7; clone_size: NA; d_call: TRBD2; cdr3_aa: CASSSLTTSGIAYEQYF; cdr3_nt: TGTGCCAGCAGCTCCCTAACGACTAGCGGGATAGCCTACGAGCAGTACTTC
v_call: TRBV2; j_call: TRBJ2-6; clone_size: NA; d_call: TRBD1; cdr3_aa: CASSGQGLPGANVLTF; cdr3_nt: TGTGCCAGCAGTGGACAGGGGTTGCCTGGGGCCAACGTCCTGACTTTC
v_call: TRBV5-6; j_call: TRBJ2-1; clone_size: many; d_call: NA; cdr3_aa: CASSYSGLIEQFF; cdr3_nt: TGTGCCAGCAGTTACTCGGGACTTATTGAGCAGTTCTTC